The sequence of this TCR beta chain was determined in a study of patients and donors after allogeneic stem cell transplantation. The germline CDR1 and CDR2 sequences are MNHEY and SVGAGI. This CDR3 comprises 15 residues. V lost 4 bases and J 2 bases, leaving 15 bases between the germline ends. TCRdb redid the calling of the RT-PCR reads with MiXCR, one entry per CDR3 protein. Of 900,000 to 1,000,000 distinct CDR3 sequences in the sample, 18% were seen once. The table lists this clonotype with a few counts. The source of this sequence is a human donor who was either an allogeneic HSCT recipient or a stem cell or donor lymphocyte infusion donor (not recorded which). It is not recorded whose cells these are; they may come from a transplant donor. The V gene is TRBV6-5, the J gene TRBJ2-7; tentative D call: TRBD2 (6 bases). The sample consisted of blood, either unsorted or a sorted T cell fraction (not recorded which). In nucleotides, the CDR3 is TGTGCCAGCAGTTCATCCGGGGGAGCGCCCTACGAGCAGTACTTC. Amino acid sequence: CASSSSGGAPYEQYF.